The present T cell receptor beta chain was sequenced within a study of T cell responses to AZD1222 COVID-19 vaccine. Clones were sequenced by immunoSEQ multiplex PCR, and TCRdb holds only the in-frame ones, with some missing. The data show some 180,000 clones, approximately 91% seen once. CDR3 size: 16 residues. The germline gives CDR1 MGHDK, CDR2 SYGVNS. Trimming removed 5 bases from V and 4 bases from J; junction bases left unmatched: 9. The receptor was derived from an adult who received the AZD1222 COVID-19 vaccine. The chain couples TRBV25-1 to TRBJ2-2, with 8 bases matching TRBD2. The sequencing here drew on peripheral blood, taken 28 days after the second AZD1222 dose. CDR3 in DNA: TGTGCCAGCAGTCTCCCAGGACTAGCCGGCACCGGGGAGCTGTTTTTT. This gives the protein CASSLPGLAGTGELFF. The entire variable domain, with the rest obtained from reference TRBV25-1 and TRBJ2-2, is as follows: EADIYQTPRYLVIGTGKKITLECSQTMGHDKMYWYQQDPGMELHLIHYSYGVNSTEKGDLSSESTVSRIRTEHFPLTLESARPSHTSQYLCASSLPGLAGTGELFFGEGSRLTVL.